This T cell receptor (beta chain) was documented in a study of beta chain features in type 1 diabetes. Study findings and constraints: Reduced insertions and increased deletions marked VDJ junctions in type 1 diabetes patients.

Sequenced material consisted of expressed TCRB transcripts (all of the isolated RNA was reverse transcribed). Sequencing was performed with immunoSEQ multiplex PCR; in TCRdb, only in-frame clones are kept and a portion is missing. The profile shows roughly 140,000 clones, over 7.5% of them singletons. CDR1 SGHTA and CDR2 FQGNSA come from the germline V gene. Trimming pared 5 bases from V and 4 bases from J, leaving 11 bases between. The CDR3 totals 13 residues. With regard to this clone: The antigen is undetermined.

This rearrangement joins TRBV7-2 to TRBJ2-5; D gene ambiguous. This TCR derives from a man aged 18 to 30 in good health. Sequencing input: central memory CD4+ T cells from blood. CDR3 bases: TGTGCCAGCAGCCCACATCCGGGAGAGACCCAGTACTTC. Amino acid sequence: CASSPHPGETQYF.